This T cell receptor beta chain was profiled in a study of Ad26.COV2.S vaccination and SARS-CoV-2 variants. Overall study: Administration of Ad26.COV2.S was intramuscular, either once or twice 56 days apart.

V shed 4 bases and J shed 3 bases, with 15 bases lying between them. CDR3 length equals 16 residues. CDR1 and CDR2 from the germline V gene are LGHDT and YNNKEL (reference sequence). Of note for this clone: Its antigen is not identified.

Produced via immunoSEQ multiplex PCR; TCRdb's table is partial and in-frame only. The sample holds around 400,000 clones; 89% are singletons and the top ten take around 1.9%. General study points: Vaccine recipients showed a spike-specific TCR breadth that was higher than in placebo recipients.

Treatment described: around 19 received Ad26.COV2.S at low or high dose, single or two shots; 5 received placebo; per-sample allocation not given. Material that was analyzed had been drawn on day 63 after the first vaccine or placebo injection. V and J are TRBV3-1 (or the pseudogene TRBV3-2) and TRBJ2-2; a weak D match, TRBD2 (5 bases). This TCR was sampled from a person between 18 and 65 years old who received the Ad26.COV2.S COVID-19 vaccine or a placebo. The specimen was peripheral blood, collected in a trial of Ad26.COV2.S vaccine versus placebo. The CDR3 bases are TGTGCCAGCAGCCGACGGGGTGGCAAGGACACCGGGGAGCTGTTTTTT. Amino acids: CASSRRGGKDTGELFF.